This T cell receptor beta chain emerged from a study of shared clonotypes between healthy human individuals. This clone has just a few counts. Sequenced by immunoSEQ multiplex PCR; TCRdb stores in-frame clones only, minus some. The repertoire holds hundreds of thousands of clones, approximately 79% seen once, with under 2% in the top ten. The clonotype comes from a woman aged 25 to 39 in good health. The sample was memory CD4+ T cells sorted from blood. As for subset: CD45RA-negative fraction.

Here the CDR3 DNA reads TGTGCCAGCAGGTCGACAGATAACACTGAAGCTTTCTTT. Its translation: CASRSTDNTEAFF. The chain employs TRBV27 and TRBJ1-1; tentative D call: TRBD1 (5 bases). The V gene lost 6 bases and the J gene lost 2 bases, with 10 bases spanning the gap. This CDR3 comprises 13 residues. The V gene's germline CDR1 is MNHEY and CDR2 SMNVEV (reference sequence).